This note documents a single T cell receptor (beta chain) sequence. The CDR3 runs to 14 residues. V was clipped by 7 bases and J by 3 bases; unmatched bases: 8. The germline gives CDR1 MDHEN, CDR2 SYDVKM. The data are from a study of blood T cell repertoires in COVID-19. About the research overall: Collection of acute and convalescent COVID-19 samples took place in the United States, Italy and Spain. Sample material is recorded as cDNA or gDNA derived from T cells, B-cell-depleted T cells, or PBMCs.

Original handling: Counts of nucleated cells, estimated from reference gene primer amplification, were obtained. Data came from immunoSEQ multiplex PCR; TCRdb stores just in-frame clones and leaves some out. That table furnishes V, J and clone size, whereas the DNA furnished D and trimming. The table has approximately 110,000 clones, over 65% seen once. Sequenced input: peripheral blood. The gene calls are TRBV28 and TRBJ2-5; 7 nucleotides agree with TRBD1. The receptor comes from a human donor with acute or convalescent COVID-19. The donor label of this sample is uncertain. In DNA, the CDR3 is TGTGCCAGCAACCTAGACAGGGTGGAAGAGACCCAGTACTTC. Its translation: CASNLDRVEETQYF.